This T cell receptor beta chain appears in the sequencing data of a study of blood T cell repertoires in COVID-19. Study-wide background: Researchers got acute and convalescent COVID-19 samples from the United States, Italy and Spain. Sample material is recorded as cDNA or gDNA derived from T cells, B-cell-depleted T cells, or PBMCs.

V was cut by 2 bases and J by 1 base, with 9 bases left in between. Germline lookup yields CDR1 MNHNY and CDR2 SVGAGI (reference sequence). The CDR3 contains 15 residues. This clone was detected once. Per the study methods: Reference gene primer amplification gave estimated nucleated cell counts. Sequenced by immunoSEQ multiplex PCR; TCRdb stores in-frame clones only, minus some. That table furnishes V, J and clone size, whereas the DNA furnished D and trimming. The sample gives about 190,000 clones, just under 85% of which show up once; 4.5% to 6% is in the top ten. The V gene is TRBV6-6, the J gene TRBJ1-5; D perhaps matches TRBD1 (6 bases). The sequence derives from a woman aged 70-85 years with active or convalescent COVID-19. Sequenced: peripheral blood. The CDR3 spells CASSYDGTSNQPQHF. CDR3 DNA sequence: TGTGCCAGCAGTTACGACGGGACAAGCAATCAGCCCCAGCATTTT.